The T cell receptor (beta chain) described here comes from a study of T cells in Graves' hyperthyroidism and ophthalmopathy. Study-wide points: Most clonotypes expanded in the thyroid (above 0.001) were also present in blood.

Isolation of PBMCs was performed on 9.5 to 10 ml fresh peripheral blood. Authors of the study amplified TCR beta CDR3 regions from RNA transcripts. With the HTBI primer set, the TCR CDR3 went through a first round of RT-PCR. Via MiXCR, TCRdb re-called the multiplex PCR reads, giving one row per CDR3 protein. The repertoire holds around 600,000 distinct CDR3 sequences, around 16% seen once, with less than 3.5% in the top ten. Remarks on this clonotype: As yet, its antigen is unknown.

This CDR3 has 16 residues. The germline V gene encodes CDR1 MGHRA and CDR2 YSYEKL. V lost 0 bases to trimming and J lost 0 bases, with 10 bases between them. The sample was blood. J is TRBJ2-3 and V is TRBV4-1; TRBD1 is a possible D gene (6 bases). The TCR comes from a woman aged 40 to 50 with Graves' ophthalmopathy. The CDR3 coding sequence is TGCGCCAGCAGCCAAGATCGAAGGGGGAGCACAGATACGCAGTATTTT. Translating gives CASSQDRRGSTDTQYF.